This TCR beta chain was captured in a study of yellow fever vaccine responses in identical twins. Study-wide results and limits: Twins' T cell vaccine responses reportedly looked partly convergent, partly personalized.

Using its own MiXCR run on the RT-PCR reads, TCRdb lists one record per CDR3 protein. The sample lists some 20,000 distinct CDR3 sequences, about two thirds occurring once. To note about this clonotype: Its specificity is unknown.

The CDR3 is 15 residues long. The ends were cut back, 4 bases at V and 8 bases at J, with 16 bases in the middle. CDR1 is SGHRS, CDR2 YFSETQ, per germline. The TCR was taken from a woman in her late teens or twenties who received the yellow fever vaccine. Here the sequenced sample was T cells from blood (PBMCs), unsorted or a sorted subset (not recorded which), taken before or after yellow fever vaccination (not recorded which). The chain has TRBV5-1 and TRBJ1-6, with TRBD1 as a possible D gene (6 bases). This chain's CDR3 is CASSKMYREDSPLHF. As DNA, the CDR3 is TGCGCCAGCAGCAAAATGTACAGGGAAGATTCACCCCTCCACTTT. The whole variable domain, remainder taken from reference TRBV5-1 and TRBJ1-6, is KAGVTQTPRYLIKTRGQQVTLSCSPISGHRSVSWYQQTPGQGLQFLFEYFSETQRNKGNFPGRFSGRQFSNSRSEMNVSTLELGDSALYLCASSKMYREDSPLHFGNGTRLTVT.